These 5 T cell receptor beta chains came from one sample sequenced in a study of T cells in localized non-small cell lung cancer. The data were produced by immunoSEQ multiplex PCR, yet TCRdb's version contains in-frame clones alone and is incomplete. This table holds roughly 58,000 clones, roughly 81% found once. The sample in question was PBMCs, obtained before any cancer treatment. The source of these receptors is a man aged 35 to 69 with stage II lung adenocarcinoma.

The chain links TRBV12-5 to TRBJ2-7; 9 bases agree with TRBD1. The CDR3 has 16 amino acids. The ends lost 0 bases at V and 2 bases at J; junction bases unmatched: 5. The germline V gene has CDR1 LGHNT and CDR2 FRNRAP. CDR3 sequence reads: CASGLVRDRAAYEQYF. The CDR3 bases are TGTGCTAGTGGTTTGGTACGGGACAGGGCTGCCTACGAGCAGTACTTC. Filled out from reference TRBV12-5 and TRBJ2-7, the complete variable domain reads DARVTQTPRHKVTEMGQEVTMRCQPILGHNTVFWYRQTMMQGLELLAYFRNRAPLDDSGMPKDRFSAEMPDATLATLKIQPSEPRDSAVYFCASGLVRDRAAYEQYFGPGTRLTVT.

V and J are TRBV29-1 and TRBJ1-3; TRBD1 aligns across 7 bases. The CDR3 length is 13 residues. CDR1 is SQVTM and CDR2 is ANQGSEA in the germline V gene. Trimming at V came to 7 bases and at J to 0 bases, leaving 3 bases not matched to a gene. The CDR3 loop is CSGTGISGNTIYF. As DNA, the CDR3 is TGCAGCGGGACAGGTATCTCTGGAAACACCATATATTTT. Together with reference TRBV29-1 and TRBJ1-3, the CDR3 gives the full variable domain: SAVISQKPSRDICQRGTSLTIQCQVDSQVTMMFWYRQQPGQSLTLIATANQGSEATYESGFVIDKFPISRPNLTFSTLTVSNMSPEDSSIYLCSGTGISGNTIYFGEGSWLTVV.

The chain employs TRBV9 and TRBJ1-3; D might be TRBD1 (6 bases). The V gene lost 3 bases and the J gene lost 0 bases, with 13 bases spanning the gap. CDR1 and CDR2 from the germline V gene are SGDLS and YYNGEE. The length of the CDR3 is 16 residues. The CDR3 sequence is CASSAMTGYSGNTIYF. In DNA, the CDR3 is TGTGCCAGCAGCGCCATGACAGGTTACTCTGGAAACACCATATATTTT.

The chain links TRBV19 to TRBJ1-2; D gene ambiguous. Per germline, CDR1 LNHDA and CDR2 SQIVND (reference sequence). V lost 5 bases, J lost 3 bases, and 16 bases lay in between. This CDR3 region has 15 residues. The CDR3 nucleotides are TGTGCCAGTAGTCGGACCGAACGTAGGGACTATGGCTACACCTTC. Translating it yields CASSRTERRDYGYTF.

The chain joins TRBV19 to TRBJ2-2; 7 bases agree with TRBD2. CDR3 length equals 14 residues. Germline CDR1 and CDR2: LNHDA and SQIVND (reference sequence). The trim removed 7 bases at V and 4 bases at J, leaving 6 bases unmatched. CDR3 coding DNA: TGTGCCAGTAAGGGAGGGCCGCTCACCGGGGAGCTGTTTTTT. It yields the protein CASKGGPLTGELFF. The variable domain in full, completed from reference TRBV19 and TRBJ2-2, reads DGGITQSPKYLFRKEGQNVTLSCEQNLNHDAMYWYRQDPGQGLRLIYYSQIVNDFQKGDIAEGYSVSREKKESFPLTVTSAQKNPTAFYLCASKGGPLTGELFFGEGSRLTVL.